These 2 T cell receptor beta chains came from one sample sequenced in a study of OX40 agonist ivuxolimab in advanced cancers. Only in-frame clones appear in the TCRdb table, and some are missing; sequencing was by immunoSEQ multiplex PCR. The sample lists 60,000 to 80,000 clones; approximately 80% were seen once. This specimen was CD4+ or CD8+ T cells sorted from blood, taken in a trial of the OX40 agonist ivuxolimab. Receptors originate from an adult with an advanced solid tumor such as melanoma, head and neck, liver or kidney cancer.

CDR3 amino acids: CASSPDRVKTQYF. Written as DNA, the CDR3 is TGCGCCAGCAGCCCCGACAGGGTGAAGACCCAGTACTTC. The V and J genes are TRBV5-1 and TRBJ2-5, with 7 bases lining up with TRBD1. There are 13 residues in the CDR3. J lost 6 bases, V lost 4 bases, and 6 bases had no gene match. The V gene's germline CDR1 is SGHRS and CDR2 YFSETQ.

The V and J genes are TRBV28 and TRBJ2-7, with 7 bases fitting TRBD1. Germline V gives CDR1 MDHEN, CDR2 SYDVKM. This CDR3 is 15 amino acids long. Trimming at V came to 5 bases and at J to 1 base, leaving 8 bases not matched to a gene. The CDR3 here is CASSRQGSLSYEQYV. In DNA form, the CDR3 reads TGTGCCAGCAGTCGACAGGGAAGTTTATCCTACGAGCAGTACGTC.